This TCR beta chain is from a study of shared clonotypes between healthy human individuals. Worth noting for this clone: Its matching antigen is unknown.

Only CD45RO-negative cells positively selected for CCR7 counted as naive CD8 cells, so terminally differentiated effector memory CD45RA+ cells were excluded. Only Caucasian adults living in Nashville, Tennessee served as donors. Unmatched junction bases numbered 20, after V lost 5 bases and J lost 3 bases. CDR1 is LNHNV, CDR2 YYDKDF, per germline (reference sequence). The CDR3 is 20 residues long. Broader study findings: Expectations were that clonotype sharing among donors would be affected by sequencing depth. The sharing of 4.5% to 5% of naive CD4 clonotypes was seen across several donors.

Clones were sequenced by immunoSEQ multiplex PCR, and TCRdb holds only the in-frame ones, with some missing. Of approximately 2,200,000 clones in the sample, about 92% are singletons; the top ten hold under 2%. This sequence originates from a man aged 18 to 30 in good health. Some clones in this sample may be carry-over from other donors' samples. Sample: naive CD8+ T cells from PBMCs. This rearrangement joins TRBV15 to TRBJ2-1, with 9 positions matching TRBD2. The CDR3 sequence is CATSPRFGSGSKWGYNEQFF. The CDR3 DNA follows: TGTGCCACCAGCCCCCGGTTTGGTAGCGGGAGTAAATGGGGCTACAATGAGCAGTTCTTC.